This is a list of T cell receptor beta chains from one sample in a study of post-analysis software for immune sequencing data. TCRdb passed the PCR reads through MiXCR, listing each CDR3 protein once. The sample consists of fewer than 850,000 distinct CDR3 sequences, roughly 29% of them appearing once. Specimen: blood. Source of these receptors: a girl aged 10 to 17 with multiple sclerosis. Both conserved end residues are part of each CDR3. The order of the fields is V gene, J gene, CDR3 protein.

v_gene: TRBV7-2
j_gene: TRBJ2-5
CDR3aa: CASRFTGFETQYF

v_gene: TRBV20-1
j_gene: TRBJ1-1
CDR3aa: CSASPEGKEAFF

v_gene: TRBV20-1
j_gene: TRBJ2-3
CDR3aa: CSARDRTSGLSDTQYF

v_gene: TRBV7-2
j_gene: TRBJ2-7
CDR3aa: CASSLPGNPYEQYF

v_gene: TRBV7-9
j_gene: TRBJ2-1
CDR3aa: CASSFRARNVDEQFF

v_gene: TRBV14
j_gene: TRBJ2-1
CDR3aa: CASSGSGDFWTHNEQFF

v_gene: TRBV28
j_gene: TRBJ2-3
CDR3aa: CASSPPDYLPQYF

v_gene: TRBV4-1
j_gene: TRBJ2-7
CDR3aa: CASSWGDRGPGEQYF

v_gene: TRBV18
j_gene: TRBJ1-1
CDR3aa: CASSPTVLGTEAFF

v_gene: TRBV24-1
j_gene: TRBJ2-5
CDR3aa: CATSARTAGTQYF

v_gene: TRBV20-1
j_gene: TRBJ1-2
CDR3aa: CSGEEGAVQGYTF

v_gene: TRBV5-1
j_gene: TRBJ2-2
CDR3aa: CASSLGQRTGELFF

v_gene: TRBV27
j_gene: TRBJ2-1
CDR3aa: CASSLRVGSKGNEQFF

v_gene: TRBV20-1
j_gene: TRBJ2-4
CDR3aa: CSARDGSGQNIQYF

v_gene: TRBV25-1
j_gene: TRBJ2-5
CDR3aa: CASSERVQETQYF

v_gene: TRBV29-1
j_gene: TRBJ2-7
CDR3aa: CSVEDPRTSGIFSSEQYF

v_gene: TRBV20-1
j_gene: TRBJ2-1
CDR3aa: CSARVRGRGCNEQFF

v_gene: TRBV2
j_gene: TRBJ2-7
CDR3aa: CASDRGGSSYEQYF

v_gene: TRBV20-1
j_gene: TRBJ2-4
CDR3aa: CSARREYENIQYF

v_gene: TRBV12-3/TRBV12-4
j_gene: TRBJ2-1
CDR3aa: CASRGGLAGAPAEQFF

v_gene: TRBV12-3/TRBV12-4
j_gene: TRBJ2-1
CDR3aa: CASSPSGRNYNEQFF

v_gene: TRBV6-5
j_gene: TRBJ2-2
CDR3aa: CASSYGPTNTGELFF

v_gene: TRBV6-5
j_gene: TRBJ2-3
CDR3aa: CASSYSDFPNTQYF

v_gene: TRBV5-1
j_gene: TRBJ2-5
CDR3aa: CASSLGDIREQYF

v_gene: TRBV4-3
j_gene: TRBJ1-4
CDR3aa: CASSQARRGEKLFF

v_gene: TRBV12-3/TRBV12-4
j_gene: TRBJ2-1
CDR3aa: CASRLGYNEQFF

v_gene: TRBV7-2
j_gene: TRBJ2-3
CDR3aa: CASSEGTSGMVTQYF

v_gene: TRBV28
j_gene: TRBJ1-5
CDR3aa: CASSFFGLNQPQHF

v_gene: TRBV7-9
j_gene: TRBJ2-7
CDR3aa: CASSPTGGVYEQYF

v_gene: TRBV27
j_gene: TRBJ2-7
CDR3aa: CASTHNGYEQYF

v_gene: TRBV5-1
j_gene: TRBJ2-3
CDR3aa: CASSPGGITTDTQYF

v_gene: TRBV5-1
j_gene: TRBJ2-1
CDR3aa: CASSRTGGREQFF

v_gene: TRBV18
j_gene: TRBJ2-1
CDR3aa: CASSPRAGAGNEQFF

v_gene: TRBV7-2
j_gene: TRBJ1-2
CDR3aa: CASSPPGTDYGYTF

v_gene: TRBV29-1
j_gene: TRBJ1-2
CDR3aa: CSVSEGGVHDGYTF

v_gene: TRBV5-1
j_gene: TRBJ2-3
CDR3aa: CASKPHGGGGSTDTQYF

v_gene: TRBV7-2
j_gene: TRBJ2-7
CDR3aa: CASSRTSGHTYEQYF

v_gene: TRBV20-1
j_gene: TRBJ2-1
CDR3aa: CSATTHRAALAYNEQFF

v_gene: TRBV7-6
j_gene: .
CDR3aa: CASSPGLYNEQYF

v_gene: TRBV24-1
j_gene: TRBJ1-2
CDR3aa: CAASAGVVGYTF

v_gene: TRBV15
j_gene: TRBJ1-1
CDR3aa: CATSRAMGTGGTEAFF

v_gene: TRBV12-3/TRBV12-4
j_gene: TRBJ2-2
CDR3aa: CASSRQLAGENTGELFF

v_gene: TRBV29-1
j_gene: TRBJ1-4
CDR3aa: CSVEGGHLGGNEKLVF

v_gene: TRBV9
j_gene: TRBJ2-5
CDR3aa: CASSEGGLAGGAETQYF

v_gene: TRBV6-5
j_gene: TRBJ2-7
CDR3aa: CASSYLRQGHEQYF

v_gene: TRBV10-3
j_gene: TRBJ1-2
CDR3aa: CASEDPANYGYTF

v_gene: TRBV15
j_gene: TRBJ2-1
CDR3aa: CATGAGHNEQFF

v_gene: TRBV7-9
j_gene: TRBJ2-7
CDR3aa: CASSSARVHEQYF

v_gene: TRBV7-2
j_gene: TRBJ2-7
CDR3aa: CASSLAVHEQYF

v_gene: TRBV7-2
j_gene: TRBJ2-7
CDR3aa: CASSPKRESWYEQYF

v_gene: TRBV5-1
j_gene: TRBJ2-1
CDR3aa: CASRIVVAASSYNEQFF

v_gene: TRBV12-5
j_gene: TRBJ2-3
CDR3aa: CASGLRGFTDTQYF